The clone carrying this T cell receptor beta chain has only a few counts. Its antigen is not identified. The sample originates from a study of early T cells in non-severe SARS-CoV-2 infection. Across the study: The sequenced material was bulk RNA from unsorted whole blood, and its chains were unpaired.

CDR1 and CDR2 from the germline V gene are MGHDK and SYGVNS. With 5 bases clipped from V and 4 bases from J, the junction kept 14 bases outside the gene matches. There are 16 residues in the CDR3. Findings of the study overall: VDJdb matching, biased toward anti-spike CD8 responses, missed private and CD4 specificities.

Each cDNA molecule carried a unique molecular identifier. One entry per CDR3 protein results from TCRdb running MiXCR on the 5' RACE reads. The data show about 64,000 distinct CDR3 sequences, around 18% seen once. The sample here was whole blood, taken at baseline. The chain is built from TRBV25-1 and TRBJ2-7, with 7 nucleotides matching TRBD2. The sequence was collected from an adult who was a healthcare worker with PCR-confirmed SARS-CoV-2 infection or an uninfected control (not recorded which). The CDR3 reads CASSTHGASGHYEQYF. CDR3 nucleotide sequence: TGTGCCAGCAGTACCCATGGGGCTAGCGGACATTACGAGCAGTACTTC.